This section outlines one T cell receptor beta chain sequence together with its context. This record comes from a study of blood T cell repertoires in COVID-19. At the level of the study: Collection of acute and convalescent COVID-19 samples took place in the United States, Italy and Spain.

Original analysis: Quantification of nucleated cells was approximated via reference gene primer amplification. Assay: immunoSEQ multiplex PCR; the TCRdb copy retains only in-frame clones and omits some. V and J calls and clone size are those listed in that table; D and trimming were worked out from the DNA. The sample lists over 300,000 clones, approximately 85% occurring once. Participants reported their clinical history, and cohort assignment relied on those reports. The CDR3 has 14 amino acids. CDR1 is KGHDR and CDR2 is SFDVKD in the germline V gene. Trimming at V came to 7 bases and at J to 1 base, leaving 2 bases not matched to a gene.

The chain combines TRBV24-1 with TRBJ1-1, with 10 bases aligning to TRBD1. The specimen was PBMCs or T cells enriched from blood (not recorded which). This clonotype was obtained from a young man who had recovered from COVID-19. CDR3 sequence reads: CATRGQGGNTEAFF. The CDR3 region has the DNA TGTGCCACCAGAGGACAGGGGGGGAACACTGAAGCTTTCTTT.